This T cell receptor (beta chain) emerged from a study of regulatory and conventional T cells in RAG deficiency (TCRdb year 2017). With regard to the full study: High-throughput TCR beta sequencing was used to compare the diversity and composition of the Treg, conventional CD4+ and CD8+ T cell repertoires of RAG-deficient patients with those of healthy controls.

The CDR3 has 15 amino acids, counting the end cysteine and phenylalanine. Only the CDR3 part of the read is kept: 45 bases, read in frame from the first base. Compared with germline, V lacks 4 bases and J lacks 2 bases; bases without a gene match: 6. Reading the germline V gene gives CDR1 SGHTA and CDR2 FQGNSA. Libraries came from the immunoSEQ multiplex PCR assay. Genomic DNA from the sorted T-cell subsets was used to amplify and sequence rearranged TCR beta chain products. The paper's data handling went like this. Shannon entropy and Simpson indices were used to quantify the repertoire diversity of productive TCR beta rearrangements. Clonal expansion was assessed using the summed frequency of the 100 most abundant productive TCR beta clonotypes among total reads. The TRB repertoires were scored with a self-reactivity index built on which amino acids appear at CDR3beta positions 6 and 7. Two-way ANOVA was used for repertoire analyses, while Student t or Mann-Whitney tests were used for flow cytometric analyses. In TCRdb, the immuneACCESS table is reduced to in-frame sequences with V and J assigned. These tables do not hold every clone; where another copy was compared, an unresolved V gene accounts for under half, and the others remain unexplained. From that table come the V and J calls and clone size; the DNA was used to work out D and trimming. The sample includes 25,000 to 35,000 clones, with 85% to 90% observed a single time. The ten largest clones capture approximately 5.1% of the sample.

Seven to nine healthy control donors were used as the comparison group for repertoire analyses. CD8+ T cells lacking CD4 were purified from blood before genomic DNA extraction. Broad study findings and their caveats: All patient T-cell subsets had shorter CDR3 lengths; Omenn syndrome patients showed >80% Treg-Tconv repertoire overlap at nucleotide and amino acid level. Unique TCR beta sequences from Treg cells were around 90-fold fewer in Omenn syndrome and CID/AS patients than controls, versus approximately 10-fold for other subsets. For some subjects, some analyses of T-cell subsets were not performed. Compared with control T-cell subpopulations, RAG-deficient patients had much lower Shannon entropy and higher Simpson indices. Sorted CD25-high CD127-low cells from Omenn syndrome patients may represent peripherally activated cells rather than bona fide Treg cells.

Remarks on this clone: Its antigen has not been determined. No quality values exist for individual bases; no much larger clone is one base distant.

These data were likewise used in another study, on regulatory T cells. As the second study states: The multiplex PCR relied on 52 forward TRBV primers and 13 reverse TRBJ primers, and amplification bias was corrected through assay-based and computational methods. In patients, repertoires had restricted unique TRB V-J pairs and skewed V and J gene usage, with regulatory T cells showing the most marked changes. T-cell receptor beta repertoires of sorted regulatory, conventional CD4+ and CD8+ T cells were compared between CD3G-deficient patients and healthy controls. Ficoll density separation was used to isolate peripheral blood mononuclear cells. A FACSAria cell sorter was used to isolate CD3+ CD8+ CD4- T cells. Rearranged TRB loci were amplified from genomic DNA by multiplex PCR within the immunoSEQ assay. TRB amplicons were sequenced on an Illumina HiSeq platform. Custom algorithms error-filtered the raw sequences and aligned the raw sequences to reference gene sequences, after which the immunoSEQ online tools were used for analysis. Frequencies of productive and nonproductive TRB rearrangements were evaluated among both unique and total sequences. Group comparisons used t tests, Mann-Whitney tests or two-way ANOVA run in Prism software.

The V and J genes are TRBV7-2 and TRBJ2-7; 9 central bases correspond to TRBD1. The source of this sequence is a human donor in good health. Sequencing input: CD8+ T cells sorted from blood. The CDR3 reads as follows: CASSSYRGPTYEQYF. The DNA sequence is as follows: TGTGCCAGCAGCTCCTACAGGGGGCCGACCTACGAGCAGTACTTC.